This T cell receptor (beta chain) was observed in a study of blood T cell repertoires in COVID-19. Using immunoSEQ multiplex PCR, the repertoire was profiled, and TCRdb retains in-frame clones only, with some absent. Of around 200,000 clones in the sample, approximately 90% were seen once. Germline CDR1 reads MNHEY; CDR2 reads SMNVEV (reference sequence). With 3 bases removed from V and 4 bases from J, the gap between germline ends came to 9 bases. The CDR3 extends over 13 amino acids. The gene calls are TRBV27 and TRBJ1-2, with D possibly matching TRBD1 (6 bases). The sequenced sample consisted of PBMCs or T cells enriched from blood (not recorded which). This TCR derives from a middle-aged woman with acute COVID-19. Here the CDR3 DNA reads TGTGCCAGCAGTTTGAACAGGGTCTATGGCTACACCTTC. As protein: CASSLNRVYGYTF.